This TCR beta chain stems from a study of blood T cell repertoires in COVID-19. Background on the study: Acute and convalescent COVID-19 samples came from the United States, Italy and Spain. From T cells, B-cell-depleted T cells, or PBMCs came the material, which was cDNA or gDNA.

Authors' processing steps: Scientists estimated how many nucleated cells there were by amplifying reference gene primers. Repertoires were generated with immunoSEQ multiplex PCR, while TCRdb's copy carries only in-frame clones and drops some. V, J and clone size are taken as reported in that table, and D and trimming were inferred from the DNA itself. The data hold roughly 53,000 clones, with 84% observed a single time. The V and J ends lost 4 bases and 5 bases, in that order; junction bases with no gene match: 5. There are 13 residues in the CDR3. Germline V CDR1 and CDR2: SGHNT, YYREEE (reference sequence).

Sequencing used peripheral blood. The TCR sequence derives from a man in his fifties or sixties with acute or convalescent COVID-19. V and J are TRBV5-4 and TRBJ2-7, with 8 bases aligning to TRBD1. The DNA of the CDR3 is TGTGCCAGCAGCGCGGACAGGGAGAACGAGCAGTACTTC. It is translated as CASSADRENEQYF.